These T cell receptor beta chains were read from a single sample in a study of cytomegalovirus exposure and HLA in healthy donors. The data were produced by immunoSEQ multiplex PCR, yet TCRdb's version contains in-frame clones alone and is incomplete. The profile shows about 150,000 clones, 70% to 90% of them singletons. Sequencing was performed on PBMCs. The receptors were sampled from a woman in her 30s in good health and CMV-seropositive. CDR3s include the opening cysteine and the closing phenylalanine or tryptophan. Each record gives: D gene, V gene, clone size, J gene, CDR3 DNA, CDR3 protein. The D gene is left open where the match is weak. For some rows the clone size is stated as once, few or many, or as a class when expanded; others skip it.

>.|TRBV5-7|.|TRBJ2-3
TGTGCCAGCAGCTTCGGACACCCCACAGATACGCAGTATTTT
CASSFGHPTDTQYF
>.|TRBV10-3|.|TRBJ1-1
TGTGCCATCAGCCTAGAGGCGGACACTGAAGCTTTCTTT
CAISLEADTEAFF
>.|TRBV29-1|.|TRBJ1-2
TGCAGCGTTGCTCCAGGATCTAACTATGGCTACACCTTC
CSVAPGSNYGYTF
>.|TRBV28|.|TRBJ2-7
TGTGCCAGCAGCTCAGGGTCTACCTACGAGCAGTACTTC
CASSSGSTYEQYF
>.|TRBV10-3|.|TRBJ2-1
TGTGCCATCAGTCCTGGTAGCATTTTATATGATCGGTATGAGCAGTTCTTC
CAISPGSILYDRYEQFF
>.|TRBV6-6|once|TRBJ2-7
TGTGCCAGCAGTTACTCGGAGATCCCCTACGAGCAGTACTTC
CASSYSEIPYEQYF
>.|TRBV7-9|.|TRBJ1-4
TGTGCCAGCAGCTTTGGATCGGGGGAGGAAAAACTGTTTTTT
CASSFGSGEEKLFF
>TRBD1|TRBV6-5|.|TRBJ2-1
TGTGCCAGCCGGGACAGGGGTTTCAGGGAGCAGTTCTTC
CASRDRGFREQFF
>.|TRBV5-4|.|TRBJ1-2
TGTGCCAGCAGCTTAGTCGGTGTTCTATATGGCTACACCTTC
CASSLVGVLYGYTF
>TRBD1|TRBV18|.|TRBJ2-5
TGTGCCAGCTCACCATCCGGGACAGGGGGAGAGACCCAGTACTTC
CASSPSGTGGETQYF
>TRBD1|TRBV5-4|.|TRBJ2-1
TGTGCCAGCAGCTTGGCCGGTAGGACAGGGGGATCTTACAATGAGCAGTTCTTC
CASSLAGRTGGSYNEQFF
>.|TRBV6-5|.|TRBJ2-1
TGTGCCAGCAGTTACGATAGGGGCTACAATGAGCAGTTCTTC
CASSYDRGYNEQFF
>TRBD1|TRBV7-3|.|TRBJ1-2
TGTGCCAGCAGCTTCACGACAGGGGAAGGCTACACCTTC
CASSFTTGEGYTF
>TRBD1|TRBV5-4|.|TRBJ1-2
TGTGCCAGCAGCTGGCGACAGGGAAACTATGGCTACACCTTC
CASSWRQGNYGYTF
>TRBD2|TRBV15|.|TRBJ2-1
TGTGCCACCAGCAGAGAGGGACTAGCGTTGGGTGAGCAGTTCTTC
CATSREGLALGEQFF
>TRBD2|TRBV2|.|TRBJ2-5
TGTGCCAGCAATGGGGGGGGAGACCAAGAGACCCAGTACTTC
CASNGGGDQETQYF
>.|TRBV2|.|TRBJ1-4
TGTGCCAGCAGTGAAGCGCGAGAAAAACTGTTTTTT
CASSEAREKLFF
>.|TRBV7-9|.|TRBJ2-7
TGTGCCAGCAGCCTCAATAGACGGGGGGCTAGCTCCTACGAGCAGTACTTC
CASSLNRRGASSYEQYF
>TRBD1|TRBV2|.|TRBJ1-1
TGTGCCAGCAGTGAGAGGGGGCTGGGCACTGAAGCTTTCTTT
CASSERGLGTEAFF
>.|TRBV5-1|.|TRBJ2-7
TGCGCCAGCAGCTTGGCGGCGGGGATTATCCCCCTCTACGAGCAGTACTTC
CASSLAAGIIPLYEQYF
>.|TRBV4-1|.|TRBJ1-4
TGCGCCAGCAGCCACAAGGAGGTCCTGGGGGGAGAAAAACTGTTTTTT
CASSHKEVLGGEKLFF
>.|TRBV5-1|.|TRBJ2-5
TGCGCCAGCAGCTTACAGGGTTTTGGGGAGACCCAGTACTTC
CASSLQGFGETQYF
>.|TRBV19|.|TRBJ1-1
TGTGCCAGTAGGATAACAAGGAACACTGAAGCTTTCTTT
CASRITRNTEAFF
>TRBD1|TRBV7-9|.|TRBJ2-1
TGTGCCAGCAGCTTAAACAGGGGCATCTCCTACAATGAGCAGTTCTTC
CASSLNRGISYNEQFF
>TRBD1|TRBV28|.|TRBJ2-5
TGTGCCAGCAGGGGAGCAGGGGGTCCGGAGACCCAGTACTTC
CASRGAGGPETQYF
>.|TRBV29-1|.|TRBJ2-5
TGCAGCGTTGAAAATTGGCATCAAGAGACCCAGTACTTC
CSVENWHQETQYF
>TRBD2|TRBV5-1|.|TRBJ2-1
TGCGCCAGCACCTTAGCGGGAGGGCCCATCATTGAGCAGTTCTTC
CASTLAGGPIIEQFF
>.|TRBV7-9|.|TRBJ2-3
TGTGCCAGCAGCGGGCGTCATAATACGCAGTATTTT
CASSGRHNTQYF
>.|TRBV5-5|.|TRBJ1-1
TGTGCCAGCAGCCTGACAGGAGGTACTGAAGCTTTCTTT
CASSLTGGTEAFF
>.|TRBV28|.|TRBJ2-7
TGTGCCAGCAGTTTAGGAGGGGAAGCCGAGCAGTACTTC
CASSLGGEAEQYF
>.|TRBV5-1|.|TRBJ2-1
TGCGCCAGCGGACTGGAACCTCTCAATGAGCAGTTCTTC
CASGLEPLNEQFF
>TRBD1|TRBV4-1|once|TRBJ2-1
TGCGCCAGCAGCCAAGAAGGCAGGGGGCTCTACAATGAGCAGTTCTTC
CASSQEGRGLYNEQFF
>TRBD2|TRBV27|.|TRBJ2-2
TGTGCCAGCAGCCCTCATGGCGGGAGGGAAAAAGGGGAGCTGTTTTTT
CASSPHGGREKGELFF
>.|TRBV9|.|TRBJ2-3
TGTGCCAGCTTAATGGAGGGGGGGAGCGCAGATACGCAGTATTTT
CASLMEGGSADTQYF
>TRBD1|TRBV2|.|TRBJ1-5
TGTGCCAGCACTTACGGACAGGGAGATCAGCCCCAGCATTTT
CASTYGQGDQPQHF
>.|TRBV5-8|.|TRBJ2-3
TGTGCCAGCAGCTTTGACATCAACACAGATACGCAGTATTTT
CASSFDINTDTQYF
>.|TRBV28|.|TRBJ1-1
TGTGCCAGCATTGCTGATTACAACGAAGCTTTCTTT
CASIADYNEAFF
>.|TRBV6-1|.|TRBJ1-2
TGTGCCAGCAGTGAAGGAGAAGGCGGGTATGGCTACACCTTC
CASSEGEGGYGYTF
>TRBD2|TRBV5-1|once|TRBJ2-7
TGCGCCAGCAGCTTGGTAGCGGGAGGGTACGAGCAGTACTTC
CASSLVAGGYEQYF
>.|TRBV6-1|.|TRBJ2-2
TGTGCCAGCAGTGAAGTTCAGGGCGGGGAGCTGTTTTTT
CASSEVQGGELFF
>.|TRBV4-2|.|TRBJ2-5
TGTGCCAGCAGCCAAGAAACAGGCTTCCAAGAGACCCAGTACTTC
CASSQETGFQETQYF
>TRBD1|TRBV2|once|TRBJ1-6
TGTGCCAGCAGGGGACAGGGAAGGAATTCACCCCTCCACTTT
CASRGQGRNSPLHF
>.|TRBV5-4|.|TRBJ1-1
TGTGCCAGCAGCTTGGTTAACCGAGGGAACACTGAAGCTTTCTTT
CASSLVNRGNTEAFF
>.|TRBV6-7|.|TRBJ2-2
TGTGCCAGCAATTCCAACGGGGAGCTGTTTTTT
CASNSNGELFF
>TRBD2|TRBV27|.|TRBJ2-7
TGTGCCAGCAGTTTATCACCCAGGACTAGCGGGCCTACCTACGAGCAGTACTTC
CASSLSPRTSGPTYEQYF
>.|TRBV15|.|TRBJ1-5
TGTGCCACCAGCAGTGCGGGTTGGGGCAATCAGCCCCAGCATTTT
CATSSAGWGNQPQHF
>.|TRBV28|.|TRBJ2-3
TGTGCCAGCGGCTCACCAAGGGACTTCTCTAGAGATACGCAGTATTTT
CASGSPRDFSRDTQYF